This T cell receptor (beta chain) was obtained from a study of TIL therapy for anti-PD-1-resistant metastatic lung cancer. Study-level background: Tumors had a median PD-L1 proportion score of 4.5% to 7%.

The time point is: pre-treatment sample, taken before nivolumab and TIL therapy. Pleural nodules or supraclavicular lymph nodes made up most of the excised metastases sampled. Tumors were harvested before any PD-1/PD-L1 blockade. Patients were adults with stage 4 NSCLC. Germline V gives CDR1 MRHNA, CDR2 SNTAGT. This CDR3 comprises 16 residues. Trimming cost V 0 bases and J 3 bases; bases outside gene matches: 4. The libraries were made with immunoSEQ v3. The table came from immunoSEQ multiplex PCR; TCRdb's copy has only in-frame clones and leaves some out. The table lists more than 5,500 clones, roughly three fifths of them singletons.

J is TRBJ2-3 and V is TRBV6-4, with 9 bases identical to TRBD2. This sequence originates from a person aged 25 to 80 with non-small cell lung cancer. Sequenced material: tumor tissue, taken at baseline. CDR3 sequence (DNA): TGTGCCAGCAGTGACTCTTCTAGCGGGGCTACAGATACGCAGTATTTT. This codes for CASSDSSSGATDTQYF.